One and the same sample provided the 6 T cell receptor beta chains below, sequenced in a study of Ad26.COV2.S vaccination and SARS-CoV-2 variants. Treatment here: some 19 received Ad26.COV2.S at low or high dose, single or two shots; five or six received placebo; per-sample allocation not given. Material that was analyzed had been drawn on day 63 after the first vaccine or placebo injection. Only in-frame clones appear in the TCRdb table, and some are missing; sequencing was by immunoSEQ multiplex PCR. The table includes roughly 270,000 clones, approximately 87% detected once. The source material was peripheral blood, sampled in a trial of Ad26.COV2.S vaccine versus placebo. These receptors were taken from a person aged 18-65 years who received the Ad26.COV2.S COVID-19 vaccine or a placebo.

The chain has TRBV5-1 and TRBJ1-3, with a possible D match to TRBD1 (5 bases). This CDR3 contains 15 residues. Germline V gene lookup returns CDR1 SGHRS and CDR2 YFSETQ. Trimming pared 3 bases from V and 4 bases from J, leaving 14 bases between. CDR3 residues: CASSSDGTLGNTIYF. CDR3 coding DNA: TGCGCCAGCAGCTCAGACGGGACCCTCGGAAACACCATATATTTT.

As DNA, the CDR3 is TGTGCCAGCAGCCAAGCTCAGGGGTCGAATTCACCCCTCCACTTT. Protein: CASSQAQGSNSPLHF. The V and J genes are TRBV3-1 (or the pseudogene TRBV3-2) and TRBJ1-6, with TRBD1 as a possible D gene (6 bases). The V gene's germline CDR1 is LGHDT and CDR2 YNNKEL (reference sequence). Trimming stripped 1 base from V and 7 bases from J, with 11 bases between. The CDR3 is 15 amino acids.

The chain couples TRBV5-5 to TRBJ2-5, with D perhaps TRBD2 (6 bases). The CDR3 has 15 residues. V lost 0 bases, J lost 2 bases, and 11 bases lay in between. Germline CDR1 and CDR2: SGHKS and YYEKEE (reference sequence). CDR3 nucleotide sequence: TGTGCCAGCAGCTTGGGGCCCGGGGGACAAGAGACCCAGTACTTC. It specifies CASSLGPGGQETQYF.

The genes are TRBV5-1 and TRBJ2-5; 11 bases are a match to TRBD1. Trimming removed 6 bases from V and 2 bases from J; junction bases left unmatched: 6. Germline assignment: CDR1 SGHRS and CDR2 YFSETQ. This CDR3 contains 15 residues. CDR3 DNA: TGCGCCAGCACCAGGACAGGGGGCCTGCAAGAGACCCAGTACTTC. The encoded protein is CASTRTGGLQETQYF. The complete variable domain, with remaining parts taken from reference TRBV5-1 and TRBJ2-5, reads KAGVTQTPRYLIKTRGQQVTLSCSPISGHRSVSWYQQTPGQGLQFLFEYFSETQRNKGNFPGRFSGRQFSNSRSEMNVSTLELGDSALYLCASTRTGGLQETQYFGPGTRLLVL.

J is TRBJ1-4 and V is TRBV2; TRBD1 matches at 9 bases. The ends lost 9 bases at V and 7 bases at J; junction bases unmatched: 3. Per germline, CDR1 SNHLY and CDR2 FYNNEI. CDR3 size: 12 residues. CDR3 sequence reads: CASTGGLEKLFF. The CDR3 nucleotides are TGTGCCAGTACAGGGGGCCTTGAAAAACTGTTTTTT.

This clone occurred once. This rearrangement joins TRBV19 to TRBJ2-7, with 10 positions matching TRBD1. V dropped 4 bases and J dropped 7; count of bases not matched to a gene: 22. This CDR3 has 19 amino acids. Germline V CDR1 and CDR2: LNHDA, SQIVND (reference sequence). CDR3 in DNA: TGTGCCAGTAGTACCACCAAGGGGGACCGGGACAGGGGTGGATGGGAGCAGTACTTC. It translates to CASSTTKGDRDRGGWEQYF.